This T cell receptor (beta chain) was identified during a study of cytomegalovirus exposure and HLA in healthy donors. The CDR3 consists of 11 residues. V lost 11 bases and J lost 5; bases outside the gene matches: 3. Germline CDR1 is WNHNN and CDR2 is SYGVQD (reference sequence). With regard to this clone: What it binds is unknown.

Broader study findings: Presence/absence analyses assumed roughly uniform sequencing depth across donors.

Amplification used 60 Vbeta primers and 13 Jbeta primers. Sequencing used immunoSEQ multiplex PCR; TCRdb keeps in-frame clones, though not all of them. The table lists some 150,000 clones, roughly three quarters of them singletons. Sequencing used PBMCs. The chain links TRBV10-1 to TRBJ1-5; 7 bases map to TRBD1. This TCR derives from a man aged 60-69 years in good health and CMV-seronegative. The CDR3 sequence: CAGQVDQPQHF. CDR3 nucleotides: TGCGCCGGACAGGTAGATCAGCCCCAGCATTTT.